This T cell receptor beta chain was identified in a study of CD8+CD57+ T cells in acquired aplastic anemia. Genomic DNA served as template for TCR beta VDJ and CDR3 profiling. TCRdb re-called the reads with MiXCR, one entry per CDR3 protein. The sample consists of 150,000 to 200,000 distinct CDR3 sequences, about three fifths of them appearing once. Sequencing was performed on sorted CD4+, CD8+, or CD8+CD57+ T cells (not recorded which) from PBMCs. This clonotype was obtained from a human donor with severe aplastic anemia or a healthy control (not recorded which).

For the CDR3, the DNA is TGTGCCAGCAGCCCCCGGGTAGCGGGGGGTAGCACAGATACGCAGTATTTT. Its protein product is CASSPRVAGGSTDTQYF. The chain couples TRBV7-2 to TRBJ2-3; TRBD2 matches at 10 bases. The CDR3 totals 17 residues. The trim removed 5 bases at V and 0 bases at J, leaving 8 bases unmatched. Looked up from germline, CDR1 is SGHTA and CDR2 is FQGNSA.